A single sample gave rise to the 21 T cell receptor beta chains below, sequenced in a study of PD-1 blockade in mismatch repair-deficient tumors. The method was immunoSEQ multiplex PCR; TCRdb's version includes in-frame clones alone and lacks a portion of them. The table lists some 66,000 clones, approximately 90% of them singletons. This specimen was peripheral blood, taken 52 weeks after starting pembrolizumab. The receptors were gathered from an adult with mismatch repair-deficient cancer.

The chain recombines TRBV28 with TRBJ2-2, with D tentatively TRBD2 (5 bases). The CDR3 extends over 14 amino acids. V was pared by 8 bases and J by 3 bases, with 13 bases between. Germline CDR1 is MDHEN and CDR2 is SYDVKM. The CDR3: CASLGARDTGELFF. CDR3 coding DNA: TGTGCCAGCCTGGGCGCGAGGGACACCGGGGAGCTGTTTTTT.

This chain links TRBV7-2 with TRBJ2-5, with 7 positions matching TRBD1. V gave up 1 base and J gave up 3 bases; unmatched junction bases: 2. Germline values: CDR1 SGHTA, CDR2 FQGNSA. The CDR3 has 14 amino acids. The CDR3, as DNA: TGTGCCAGCAGCTTAGTCGGACAGGAAGAGACCCAGTACTTC. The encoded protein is CASSLVGQEETQYF.

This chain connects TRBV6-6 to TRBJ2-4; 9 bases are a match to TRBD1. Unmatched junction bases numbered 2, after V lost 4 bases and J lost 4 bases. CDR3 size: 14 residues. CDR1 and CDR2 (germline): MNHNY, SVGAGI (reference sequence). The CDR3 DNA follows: TGTGCCAGCAGTTCCGGGACAGGGAAAAACATTCAGTACTTC. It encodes CASSSGTGKNIQYF.

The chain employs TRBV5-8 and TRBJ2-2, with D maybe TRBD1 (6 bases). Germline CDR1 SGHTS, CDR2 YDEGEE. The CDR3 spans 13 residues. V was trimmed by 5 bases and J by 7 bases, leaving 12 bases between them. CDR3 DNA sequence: TGTGCCAGCAGATCCCGAGGGGGCGGGGAGCTGTTTTTT. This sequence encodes CASRSRGGGELFF. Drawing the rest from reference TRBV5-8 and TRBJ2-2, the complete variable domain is EAGVTQSPTHLIKTRGQQATLRCSPISGHTSVYWYQQALGLGLQFLLWYDEGEERNRGNFPPRFSGRQFPNYSSELNVNALELEDSALYLCASRSRGGGELFFGEGSRLTVL.

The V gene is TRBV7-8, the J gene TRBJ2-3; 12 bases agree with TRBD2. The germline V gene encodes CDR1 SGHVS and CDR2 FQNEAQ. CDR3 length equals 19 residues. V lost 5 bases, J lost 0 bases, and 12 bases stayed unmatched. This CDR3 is CASSRLLAGGRSSTDTQYF. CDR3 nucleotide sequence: TGTGCCAGCAGCCGCCTACTAGCGGGAGGCCGGTCTAGCACAGATACGCAGTATTTT. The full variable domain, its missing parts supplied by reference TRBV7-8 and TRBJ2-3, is GAGVSQSPRYKVAKRGQDVALRCDPISGHVSLFWYQQALGQGPEFLTYFQNEAQLDKSGLPSDRFFAERPEGSVSTLKIQRTQQEDSAVYLCASSRLLAGGRSSTDTQYFGPGTRLTVL.

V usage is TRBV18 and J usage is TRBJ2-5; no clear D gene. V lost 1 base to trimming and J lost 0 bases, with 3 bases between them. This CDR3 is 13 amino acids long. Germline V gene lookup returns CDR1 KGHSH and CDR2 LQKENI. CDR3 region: CASSPRDQETQYF. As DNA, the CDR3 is TGTGCCAGCTCACCACGTGACCAAGAGACCCAGTACTTC.

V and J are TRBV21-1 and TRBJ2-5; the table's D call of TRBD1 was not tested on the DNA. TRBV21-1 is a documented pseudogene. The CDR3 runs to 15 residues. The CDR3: CASSNAGVVQETQYF. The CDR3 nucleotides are TGTGCCAGCAGCAACGCAGGGGTGGTTCAAGAGACCCAGTACTTC.

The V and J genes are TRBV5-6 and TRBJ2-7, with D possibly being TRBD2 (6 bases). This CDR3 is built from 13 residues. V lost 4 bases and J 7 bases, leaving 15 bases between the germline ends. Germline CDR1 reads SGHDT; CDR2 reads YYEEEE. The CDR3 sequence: CASSPGGLGEQYF. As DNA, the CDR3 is TGTGCCAGCAGCCCCGGGGGACTGGGGGAGCAGTACTTC.

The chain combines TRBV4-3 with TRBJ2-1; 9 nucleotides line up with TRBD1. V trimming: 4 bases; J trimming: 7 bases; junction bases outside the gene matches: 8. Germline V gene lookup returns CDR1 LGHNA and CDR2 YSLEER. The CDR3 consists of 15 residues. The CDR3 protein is CASSLTGGESNEQFF. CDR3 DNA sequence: TGCGCCAGCAGCCTAACAGGGGGCGAAAGTAATGAGCAGTTCTTC.

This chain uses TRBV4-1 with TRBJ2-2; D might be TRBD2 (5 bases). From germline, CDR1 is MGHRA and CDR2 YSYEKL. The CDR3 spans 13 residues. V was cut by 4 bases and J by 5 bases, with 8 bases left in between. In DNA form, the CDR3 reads TGCGCCAGCAGCCCTTGGGAGACCGGGGAGCTGTTTTTT. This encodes CASSPWETGELFF.

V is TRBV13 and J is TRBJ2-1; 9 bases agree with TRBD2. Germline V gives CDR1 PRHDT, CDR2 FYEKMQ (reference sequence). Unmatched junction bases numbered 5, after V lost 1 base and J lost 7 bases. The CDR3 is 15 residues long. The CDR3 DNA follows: TGTGCCAGCAGCTTAGTGGGACTAGCCGAAAATGAGCAGTTCTTC. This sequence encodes CASSLVGLAENEQFF.

The CDR3 is CARSLAENRNGVVGPQHF. CDR3 DNA: TGTGCCAGAAGCTTGGCCGAGAATCGGAACGGGGTGGTTGGGCCCCAGCATTTT. V and J are TRBV5-3 and TRBJ1-5; D is ambiguous. TRBV5-3 is an ORF, and what it does is uncertain. V gave up 0 bases and J gave up 9 bases, with 25 bases separating them. This CDR3 is 18 amino acids long.

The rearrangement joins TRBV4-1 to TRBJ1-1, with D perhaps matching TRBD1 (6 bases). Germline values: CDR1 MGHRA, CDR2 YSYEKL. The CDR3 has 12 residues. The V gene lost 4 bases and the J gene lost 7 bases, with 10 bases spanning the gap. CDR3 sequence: CASSRTGIEAFF. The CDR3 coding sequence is TGCGCCAGCAGCCGTACAGGGATTGAAGCTTTCTTT.

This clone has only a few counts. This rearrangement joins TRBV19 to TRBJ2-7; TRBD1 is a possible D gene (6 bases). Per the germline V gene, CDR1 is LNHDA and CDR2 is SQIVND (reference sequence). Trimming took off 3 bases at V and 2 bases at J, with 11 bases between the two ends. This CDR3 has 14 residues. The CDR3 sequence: CASSMSRGPYEQYF. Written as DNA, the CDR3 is TGTGCCAGTAGTATGAGCAGGGGTCCCTACGAGCAGTACTTC.

In nucleotides, the CDR3 is TGTGCCAGCAGCTTGATGGGCCCCGCCGGAAACACCATATATTTT. The encoded protein is CASSLMGPAGNTIYF. This chain connects TRBV5-5 to TRBJ1-3, with D unresolved. The germline V and J ends were trimmed by 1 base and 4 bases, with 12 bases remaining between them. CDR1 is SGHKS and CDR2 is YYEKEE in the germline V gene (reference sequence). This CDR3 has 15 residues. The complete variable domain, with remaining parts taken from reference TRBV5-5 and TRBJ1-3, reads DAGVTQSPTHLIKTRGQQVTLRCSPISGHKSVSWYQQVLGQGPQFIFQYYEKEERGRGNFPDRFSARQFPNYSSELNVNALLLGDSALYLCASSLMGPAGNTIYFGEGSWLTVV.

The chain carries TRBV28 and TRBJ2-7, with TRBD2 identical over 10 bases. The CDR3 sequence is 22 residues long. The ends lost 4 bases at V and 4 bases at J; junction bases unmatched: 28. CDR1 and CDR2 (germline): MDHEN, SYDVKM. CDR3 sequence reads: CASSSPGASGSTSLILPYEQYF. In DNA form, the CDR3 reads TGTGCCAGCAGTTCACCTGGGGCTAGCGGGAGCACGAGTCTGATTCTTCCATACGAGCAGTACTTC.

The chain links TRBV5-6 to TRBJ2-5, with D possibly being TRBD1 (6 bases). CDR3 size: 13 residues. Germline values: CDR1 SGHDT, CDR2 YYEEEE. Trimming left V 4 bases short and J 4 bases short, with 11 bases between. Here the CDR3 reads CASSAGDGETQYF. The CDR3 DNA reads TGTGCCAGCAGCGCAGGGGACGGAGAGACCCAGTACTTC.

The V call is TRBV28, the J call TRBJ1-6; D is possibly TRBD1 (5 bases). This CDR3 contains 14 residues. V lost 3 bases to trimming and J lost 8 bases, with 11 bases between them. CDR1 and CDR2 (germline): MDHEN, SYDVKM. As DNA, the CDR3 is TGTGCCAGCAGTTTGGGGGTCGGGTATTCACCCCTCCACTTT. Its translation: CASSLGVGYSPLHF.

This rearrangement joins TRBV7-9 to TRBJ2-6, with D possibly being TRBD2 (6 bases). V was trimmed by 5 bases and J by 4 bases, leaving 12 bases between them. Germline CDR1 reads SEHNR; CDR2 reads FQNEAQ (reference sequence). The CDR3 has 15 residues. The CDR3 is CASSLQGGGANVLTF. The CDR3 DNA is TGTGCCAGCAGCCTCCAGGGAGGAGGGGCCAACGTCCTGACTTTC.

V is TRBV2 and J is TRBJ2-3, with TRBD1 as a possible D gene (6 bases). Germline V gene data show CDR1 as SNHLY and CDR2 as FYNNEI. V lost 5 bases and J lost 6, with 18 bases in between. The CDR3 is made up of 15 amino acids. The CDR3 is CASSSGSIQGDTQYF. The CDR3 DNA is TGTGCCAGCAGTAGCGGTTCTATCCAGGGGGATACGCAGTATTTT.

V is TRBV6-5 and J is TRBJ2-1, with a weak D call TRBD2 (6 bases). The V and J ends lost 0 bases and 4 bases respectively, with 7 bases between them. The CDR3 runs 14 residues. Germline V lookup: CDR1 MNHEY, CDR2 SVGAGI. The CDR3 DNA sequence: TGTGCCAGCAGTTACTCCCGGGGGTACAATGAGCAGTTCTTC. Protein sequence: CASSYSRGYNEQFF.